The 16 T cell receptor beta chains listed next were all sequenced from one sample in a study of cytomegalovirus exposure and HLA in healthy donors. This PCR relied on a set of 60 Vbeta primers and 13 Jbeta primers. The method was immunoSEQ multiplex PCR; TCRdb's version includes in-frame clones alone and lacks a portion of them. The table has about 100,000 clones, approximately 70% seen once. The material sequenced was PBMCs. These receptors were collected from a woman between 18 and 29 years old in good health and CMV-seropositive.

V and J are TRBV28 and TRBJ2-7, with TRBD2 matching 10 bases. This CDR3 comprises 14 residues. Germline V gene data show CDR1 as MDHEN and CDR2 as SYDVKM. V dropped 3 bases and J dropped 5; count of bases not matched to a gene: 4. CDR3 sequence: CASSFVAGGNEQYF. In DNA form, the CDR3 reads TGTGCCAGCAGTTTTGTAGCGGGAGGTAACGAGCAGTACTTC.

The chain couples TRBV19 to TRBJ2-7; 8 bases align to TRBD2. The CDR3 length is 15 residues. Germline loops: CDR1 LNHDA, CDR2 SQIVND (reference sequence). The V and J ends lost 5 bases and 0 bases, in that order; junction bases with no gene match: 6. The CDR3 nucleotides read TGTGCCAGTAGTGGCCTAGCGGGCCACTCCTACGAGCAGTACTTC. Its protein product is CASSGLAGHSYEQYF.

There are a few counts of this clone. This chain links TRBV6-5 with TRBJ2-1, with TRBD2 matching over 7 bases. In germline, CDR1 is MNHEY, CDR2 SVGAGI. The CDR3 runs to 12 residues. J lost 15 bases, V lost 2 bases, and 7 bases had no gene match. CDR3 protein: CASSYASGLLFF. The CDR3 nucleotides read TGTGCCAGCAGTTACGCATCGGGACTATTGTTCTTC.

This chain joins TRBV15 and TRBJ1-3; TRBD1 is a possible D gene (5 bases). V was clipped by 4 bases and J by 2 bases, with 12 bases between them. CDR3 size: 15 residues. CDR1 and CDR2 from the germline V gene are LNHNV and YYDKDF (reference sequence). CDR3 protein: CATSKRGGAGNTIYF. The CDR3, as DNA: TGTGCCACCAGCAAGCGTGGGGGGGCTGGAAACACCATATATTTT.

The chain has TRBV27 and TRBJ2-3; 10 bases agree with TRBD1. Germline loops: CDR1 MNHEY, CDR2 SMNVEV (reference sequence). Losses at the gene ends were 10 bases for V and 11 bases for J; bases not matched to a gene: 9. CDR3 length: 12 residues. CDR3 DNA: TGTGCCACGGGACAGGGGCCTCGGGGGCAGTATTTT. This gives the protein CATGQGPRGQYF.

The chain combines TRBV29-1 with TRBJ1-1; TRBD1 matches at 8 bases. V trimming: 7 bases; J trimming: 5 bases; junction bases outside the gene matches: 9. Looked up from germline, CDR1 is SQVTM and CDR2 is ANQGSEA. CDR3 length: 13 residues. CDR3 DNA sequence: TGCAGCGGGGGCAGACAGGGGAGGACTGAAGCTTTCTTT. As protein: CSGGRQGRTEAFF.

The V call is TRBV21-1, the J call TRBJ2-3; the table's D call, TRBD1, has no DNA check behind it. TRBV21-1 is a pseudogene segment. The CDR3 covers 16 residues. The CDR3 here is CASTKQTFTSTDTQYF. The CDR3 nucleotides are TGTGCCAGCACCAAACAGACATTTACTAGCACAGATACGCAGTATTTT.

Regarding this clone: At one of its ends the junction is not consistent with the germline gene, which may arise from a read error. V is TRBV7-7 and J is TRBJ1-2; 8 bases match TRBD1. The CDR3 has 16 amino acids. Germline V gene data show CDR1 as SSHAT and CDR2 as FNYEAQ (reference sequence). As DNA, the CDR3 is TGTGCTAGCAGCCCGTACGCCGGGACAGGAGACTATGGCTACACCTTC. Protein sequence: CASSPYAGTGDYGYTF.

The CDR3 region is CASSPAGTGGSEQYF. The DNA of the CDR3 is TGTGCCAGCAGCCCAGCCGGGACAGGGGGATCCGAGCAGTACTTC. The chain joins TRBV7-6 to TRBJ2-7; 11 bases match TRBD1. V trimming: 5 bases; J trimming: 6 bases; junction bases outside the gene matches: 9. This CDR3 has 15 residues. Germline-derived CDR1 and CDR2 are SGHVS and FNYEAQ. Looking up the rest from reference TRBV7-6 and TRBJ2-7 gives the full variable domain: GAGVSQSPRYKVTKRGQDVALRCDPISGHVSLYWYRQALGQGPEFLTYFNYEAQQDKSGLPNDRFSAERPEGSISTLTIQRTEQRDSAMYRCASSPAGTGGSEQYFGPGTRLTVT.

V and J are TRBV30 and TRBJ2-5, with a tentative D call TRBD1 (6 bases). V shed 3 bases and J shed 3 bases, with 11 bases lying between them. Germline V gene lookup returns CDR1 GTSNPN and CDR2 SVGIG (reference sequence). The CDR3 contains 13 residues. The CDR3 coding sequence is TGTGCCTGGAGGGGGACACCCAAAGAGACCCAGTACTTC. Translation gives CAWRGTPKETQYF.

This clone was recorded only once. J is TRBJ2-7 and V is TRBV4-1; 10 nucleotides align to TRBD2. This CDR3 comprises 15 residues. Unmatched junction bases numbered 5, after V lost 2 bases and J lost 4 bases. Germline loops: CDR1 MGHRA, CDR2 YSYEKL. The CDR3 DNA reads as TGCGCCAGCAGCCAACTAGCGGGAGAGTCGTACGAGCAGTACTTC. Encoded protein: CASSQLAGESYEQYF.

This sequence joins TRBV28 and TRBJ2-2; the match to TRBD2 covers 7 bases. Germline V gene data show CDR1 as MDHEN and CDR2 as SYDVKM. V lost 4 bases, J lost 4 bases, and 6 bases stayed unmatched. CDR3 length: 15 amino acids. The CDR3 sequence is CASSSRTRITGELFF. The CDR3, as DNA: TGTGCCAGCAGTTCAAGGACTAGAATCACCGGGGAGCTGTTTTTT. Looking up the rest from reference TRBV28 and TRBJ2-2 gives the full variable domain: DVKVTQSSRYLVKRTGEKVFLECVQDMDHENMFWYRQDPGLGLRLIYFSYDVKMKEKGDIPEGYSVSREKKERFSLILESASTNQTSMYLCASSSRTRITGELFFGEGSRLTVL.

The rearrangement joins TRBV19 to TRBJ1-5; no reliable D call. Looked up from germline, CDR1 is LNHDA and CDR2 is SQIVND (reference sequence). The CDR3 covers 13 residues. Trimming took off 3 bases at V and 2 bases at J, with 5 bases between the two ends. The CDR3 coding sequence is TGTGCCAGTAGTATCCCTGGCAATCAGCCCCAGCATTTT. This translates into CASSIPGNQPQHF.

The rearrangement joins TRBV30 to TRBJ1-2; no firm D call. V lost 3 bases and J 2 bases, leaving 10 bases between the germline ends. Germline V gene data show CDR1 as GTSNPN and CDR2 as SVGIG (reference sequence). The CDR3 extends over 13 amino acids. The CDR3, as DNA: TGTGCCTGGAGCCTACAGTGGAACTATGGCTACACCTTC. Amino acid sequence: CAWSLQWNYGYTF.

The rearrangement links TRBV2 to TRBJ1-1; D is unresolved. This CDR3 comprises 13 residues. CDR1 and CDR2 (germline): SNHLY, FYNNEI. The V end lost 11 bases, the J end lost 1 base, and 14 bases lay between the germline ends. CDR3 residues: CAGALLENTEAFF. In DNA, the CDR3 is TGTGCCGGAGCATTGCTGGAGAACACTGAAGCTTTCTTT.

The genes are TRBV5-6 and TRBJ1-1; D is uncertain. CDR1 is SGHDT, CDR2 YYEEEE, per germline. This CDR3 spans 13 amino acids. Trimming shortened V by 0 bases and J by 4 bases, and 7 bases separated the two germline ends. CDR3 loop: CASSLGGVTEAFF. In DNA, the CDR3 is TGTGCCAGCAGCTTGGGGGGAGTCACTGAAGCTTTCTTT.